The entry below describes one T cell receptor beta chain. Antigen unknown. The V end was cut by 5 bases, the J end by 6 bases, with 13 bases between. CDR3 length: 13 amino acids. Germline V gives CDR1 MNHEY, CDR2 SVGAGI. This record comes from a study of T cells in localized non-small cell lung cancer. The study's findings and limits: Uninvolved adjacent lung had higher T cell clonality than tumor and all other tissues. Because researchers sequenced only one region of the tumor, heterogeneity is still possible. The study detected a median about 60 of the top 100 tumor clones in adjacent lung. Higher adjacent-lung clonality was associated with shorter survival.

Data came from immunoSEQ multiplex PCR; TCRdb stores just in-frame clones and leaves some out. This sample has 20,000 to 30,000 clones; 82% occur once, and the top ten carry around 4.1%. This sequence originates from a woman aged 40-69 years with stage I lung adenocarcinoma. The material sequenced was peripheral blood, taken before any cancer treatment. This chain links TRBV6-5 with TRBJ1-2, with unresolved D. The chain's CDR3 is CASSPRGAHGYTF. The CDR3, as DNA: TGTGCCAGCAGTCCCCGGGGAGCCCATGGCTACACCTTC.